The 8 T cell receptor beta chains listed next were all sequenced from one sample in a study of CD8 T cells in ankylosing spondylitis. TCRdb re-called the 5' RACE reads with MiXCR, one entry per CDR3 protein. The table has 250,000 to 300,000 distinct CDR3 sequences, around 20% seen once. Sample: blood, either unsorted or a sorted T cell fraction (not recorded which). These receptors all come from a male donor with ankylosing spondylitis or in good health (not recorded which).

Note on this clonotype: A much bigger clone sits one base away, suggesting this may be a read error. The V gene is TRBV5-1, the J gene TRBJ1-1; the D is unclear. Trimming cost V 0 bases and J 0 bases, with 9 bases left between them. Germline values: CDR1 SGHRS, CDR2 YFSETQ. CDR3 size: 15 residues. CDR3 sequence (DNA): TGCGCCAGCAGCTTGGTGTCTACCATGAACACTGAAGCTTTCTTT. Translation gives CASSLVSTMNTEAFF.

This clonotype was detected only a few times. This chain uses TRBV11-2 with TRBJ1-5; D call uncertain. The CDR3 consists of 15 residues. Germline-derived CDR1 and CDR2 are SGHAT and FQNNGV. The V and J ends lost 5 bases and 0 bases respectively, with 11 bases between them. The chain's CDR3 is CASSPRWHSNQPQHF. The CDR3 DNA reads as TGTGCCAGCAGCCCCCGGTGGCATAGCAATCAGCCCCAGCATTTT.

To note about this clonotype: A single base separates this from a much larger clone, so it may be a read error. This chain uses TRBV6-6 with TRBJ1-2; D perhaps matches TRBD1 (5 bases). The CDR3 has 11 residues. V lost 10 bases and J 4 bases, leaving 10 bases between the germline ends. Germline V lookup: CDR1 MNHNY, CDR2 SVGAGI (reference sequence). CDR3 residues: CATSTAYGYTF. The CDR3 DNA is TGTGCCACCTCGACAGCCTATGGCTACACCTTC.

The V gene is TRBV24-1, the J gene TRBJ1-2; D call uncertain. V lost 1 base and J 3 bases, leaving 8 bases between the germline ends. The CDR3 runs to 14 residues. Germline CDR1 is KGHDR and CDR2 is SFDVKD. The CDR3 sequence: CATSDLHQDYGYTF. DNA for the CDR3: TGTGCCACCAGTGATTTACATCAGGACTATGGCTACACCTTC.

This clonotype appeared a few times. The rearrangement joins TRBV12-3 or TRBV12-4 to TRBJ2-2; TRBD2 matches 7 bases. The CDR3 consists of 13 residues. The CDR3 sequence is CNSGNGNTGELFF. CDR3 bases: TGTAACAGCGGGAATGGCAACACCGGGGAGCTGTTTTTT.

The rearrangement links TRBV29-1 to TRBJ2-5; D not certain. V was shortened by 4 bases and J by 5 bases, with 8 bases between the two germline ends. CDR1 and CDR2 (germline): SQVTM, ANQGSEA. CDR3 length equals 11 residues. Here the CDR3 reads CSVGRGETQYF. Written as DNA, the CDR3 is TGCAGCGTTGGCCGCGGCGAGACCCAGTACTTC.

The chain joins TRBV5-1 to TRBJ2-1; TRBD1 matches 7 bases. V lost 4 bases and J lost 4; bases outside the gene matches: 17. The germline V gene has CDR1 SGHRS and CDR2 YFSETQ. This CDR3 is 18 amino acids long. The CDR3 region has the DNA TGCGCCAGCAGCCCGAACCCACAGGGGTCCCAAGGGTACAATGAGCAGTTCTTC. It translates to CASSPNPQGSQGYNEQFF.

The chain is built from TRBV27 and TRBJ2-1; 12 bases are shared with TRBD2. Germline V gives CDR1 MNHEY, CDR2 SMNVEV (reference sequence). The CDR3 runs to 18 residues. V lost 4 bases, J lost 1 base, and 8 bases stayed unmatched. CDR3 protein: CASSYGLAGLASYNEQFF. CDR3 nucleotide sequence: TGTGCCAGCAGTTACGGACTAGCGGGATTGGCGTCCTACAATGAGCAGTTCTTC.